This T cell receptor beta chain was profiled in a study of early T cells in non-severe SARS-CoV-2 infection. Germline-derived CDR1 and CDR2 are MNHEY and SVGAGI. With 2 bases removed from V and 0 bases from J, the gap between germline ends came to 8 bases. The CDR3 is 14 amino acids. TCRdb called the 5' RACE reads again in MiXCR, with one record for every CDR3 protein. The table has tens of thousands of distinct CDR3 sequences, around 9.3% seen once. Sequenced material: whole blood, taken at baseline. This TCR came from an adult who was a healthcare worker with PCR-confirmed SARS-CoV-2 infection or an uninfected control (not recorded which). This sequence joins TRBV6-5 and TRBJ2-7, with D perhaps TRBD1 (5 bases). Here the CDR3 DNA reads TGTGCCAGCAGTTACGGGGCCTACTCCTACGAGCAGTACTTC. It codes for CASSYGAYSYEQYF.